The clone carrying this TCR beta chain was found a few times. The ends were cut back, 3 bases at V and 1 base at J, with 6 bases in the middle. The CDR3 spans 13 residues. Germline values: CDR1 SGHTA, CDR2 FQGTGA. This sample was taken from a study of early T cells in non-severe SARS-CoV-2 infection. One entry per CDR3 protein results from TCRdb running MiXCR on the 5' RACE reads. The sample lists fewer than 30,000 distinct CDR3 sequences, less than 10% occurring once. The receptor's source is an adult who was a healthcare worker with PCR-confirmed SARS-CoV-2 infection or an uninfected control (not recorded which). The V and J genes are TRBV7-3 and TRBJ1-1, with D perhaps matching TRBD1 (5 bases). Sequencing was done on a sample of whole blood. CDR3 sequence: CASSLQGNTEAFF. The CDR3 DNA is TGTGCCAGCAGCTTGCAGGGGAACACTGAAGCTTTCTTT.